The rows below give T cell receptor beta chains drawn from one sample of a study of T cell responses to AZD1222 COVID-19 vaccine. Profiling relied on immunoSEQ multiplex PCR, and the TCRdb table lists in-frame clones only, not all of them. The sample lists some 170,000 clones, about 89% occurring once. The sequencing used peripheral blood, collected on day 0 of AZD1222 vaccination. Every receptor here comes from an adult in good health. CDR3s include the opening cysteine and the closing phenylalanine or tryptophan.

v_call cdr3_length cdr3_aa
TRBV5-5 17 CASTFMPSETGGNTIYF
TRBV19 17 CASSMAVMAGRGTEAFF
TRBV5-8 15 CASSLTGTGSQSQHF
TRBV5-1 13 CASSLEGVQEAFF
TRBV9 12 CASGAGNTEAFF
TRBV6-1 16 CASSEAQRRSQETQYF
TRBV29-1 16 CSVADRGLGRSYEQYF
TRBV5-1 14 CASSLEGRNTEAFF
TRBV19 15 CASSIRRQGPYEQYF
TRBV6-6 14 CASTIAGAGGELFF
TRBV11-2 15 CASSFLRGRPDTQYF
TRBV7-8 16 CASSLAVQGVYNEQFF
TRBV12-3/TRBV12-4 12 CASSPQSPEAFF
TRBV6-5 12 CASRDLGQPQHF
TRBV3-1/TRBV3-2 14 CASSQSGYPYEQYF
TRBV7-3 14 CASSLSGSDNEQFF
TRBV5-1 15 CASSLGGSYNSPLHF
TRBV11-2 16 CASSLLEAGINSPLHF
TRBV24-1 12 CATSTGSDTQYF
TRBV24-1 14 CATSDPGGNQPQHF
TRBV7-2 15 CASSLEAQPYNEQFF